This T cell receptor beta chain was obtained from a study of blood T cell repertoires in COVID-19. At the level of the study: PBMCs, B-cell-depleted T cells, or T cells provided the cDNA or gDNA that made up the material.

Assay: immunoSEQ multiplex PCR; the TCRdb copy retains only in-frame clones and omits some. The sample records fewer than 250,000 clones, about four fifths being singletons. This TCR derives from a woman aged 45-65 years with active or convalescent COVID-19. Source material: peripheral blood.

CDR3 sequence: CASEGNYGYTF. In DNA form, the CDR3 reads TGTGCCTCGGAGGGAAACTATGGCTACACCTTC. The V gene is TRBV6-5, the J gene TRBJ1-2; D not certain. Trimming took 11 bases from V and 2 from J, leaving 9 bases between them. CDR1 is MNHEY, CDR2 SVGAGI, per germline. This CDR3 is 11 amino acids long.